This T cell receptor beta chain was sequenced in a study of OX40 agonist ivuxolimab in advanced cancers. Whole-study results and caveats: In a subset of nonresponders, normalized T-cell clonal expansion was also low.

The table came from immunoSEQ multiplex PCR; TCRdb's copy has only in-frame clones and leaves some out. The repertoire holds about 96,000 clones, with 80% to 95% as singletons. Enrollment shut out patients with autoimmune disease history or systemic immunosuppression. CDR3 size: 17 residues. Germline loops: CDR1 SGHDT, CDR2 YYEEEE. The V and J ends lost 4 bases and 7 bases, in that order; junction bases with no gene match: 14. Turning to this clone: As yet, its antigen is unknown.

The material was CD4+ or CD8+ T cells sorted from blood, obtained in a trial of the OX40 agonist ivuxolimab. The chain links TRBV5-6 to TRBJ1-5; TRBD1 aligns across 10 bases. The TCR comes from an adult with an advanced solid tumor such as melanoma, head and neck, liver or kidney cancer. CDR3 DNA sequence: TGTGCCAGCAGCCTCCAAGGACAGGGGGGGGTCAAGCAGCCCCAGCATTTT. Translated, it gives CASSLQGQGGVKQPQHF.